Listed here are 5 T cell receptor beta chains from one sample, sequenced in a study of identical twins. TCRdb reanalysed the 5' RACE reads using MiXCR and keeps one entry per CDR3 protein. This sample has fewer than 650,000 distinct CDR3 sequences, with 7% to 7.5% found just once. These same records also appear under a second study, on yellow fever vaccine responses in identical twins.

The sequencing input was PBMCs. The receptors originated from a woman between 18 and 29 years old in good health.

Only a few counts were recorded for this clonotype. V is TRBV11-1 and J is TRBJ1-6; 8 bases agree with TRBD1. Germline assignment: CDR1 SGHAT and CDR2 FQDESV (reference sequence). The V gene end was trimmed by 5 bases and the J gene end by 3 bases; junction bases not matched to a gene: 12. CDR3 size: 18 residues. CDR3 region: CASSRTFDRGYYNSPLHF. CDR3 in DNA: TGTGCCAGCAGCCGAACATTCGACAGGGGTTACTATAATTCACCCCTCCACTTT.

In its sample, this clonotype was seen a few times. This chain links TRBV20-1 with TRBJ1-2; 8 positions match TRBD1. The CDR3 covers 14 residues. Germline CDR1 is DFQATT and CDR2 is SNEGSKA (reference sequence). J gave up 3 bases and V 4 bases, and 7 bases lay outside the gene matches. CDR3 loop: CSAIPQGVDYGYTF. The DNA of the CDR3 is TGCAGTGCTATTCCACAGGGGGTTGACTATGGCTACACCTTC.

This clonotype occurred a few times. The chain links TRBV9 to TRBJ1-1, with 7 bases fitting TRBD1. With 4 bases clipped from V and 5 bases from J, the junction kept 8 bases outside the gene matches. The germline V gene encodes CDR1 SGDLS and CDR2 YYNGEE. This CDR3 spans 14 amino acids. CDR3 sequence (DNA): TGTGCCAGCAGCTCGACAGGGCTGGGTACTGAAGCTTTCTTT. It is translated as CASSSTGLGTEAFF.

This clonotype was found many times. The chain carries TRBV12-3 or TRBV12-4 and TRBJ2-7, with D perhaps TRBD1 (6 bases). CDR3 size: 14 residues. V dropped 2 bases and J dropped 2 bases, with 10 bases sitting between them. The chain's CDR3 is CASSLTGGAYEQYF. The CDR3 region has the DNA TGTGCCAGCAGTTTAACTGGGGGCGCCTACGAGCAGTACTTC.

This clonotype was counted between two and nine times. V gene TRBV11-1 combines with J gene TRBJ2-1; 11 positions match TRBD2. V shed 1 base, J shed 6 bases, and the junction held 11 bases outside the gene matches. The CDR3 consists of 18 residues. Germline lookup yields CDR1 SGHAT and CDR2 FQDESV (reference sequence). Written as DNA, the CDR3 is TGTGCCAGCAGCTTAGGTCAGACTAGCGGGGTGGGACGCAATGAGCAGTTCTTC. Its protein product is CASSLGQTSGVGRNEQFF.